The 10 T cell receptor beta chains below all came from one sample that was sequenced in a study of T-cell memory formation after mild COVID-19 (dated by TCRdb to about 2021). The protocol used for the library was 5' RACE. Sequencer: Illumina NovaSeq 6000. Starting from the raw public reads, TCRdb applied fastp trimming at Q25, assembled clones with MiXCR and retained in-frame beta chains. Each entry is one CDR3 protein sequence, shown with its most common DNA and genes. Counted in this sample were some 270,000 distinct CDR3 sequences; 15% of them appeared once. Clones ranked in the top ten supply over 2% of the sample. Sequencing was done on a sample of PBMCs or a T cell subset sorted from them (not recorded which). Receptor source: an adult woman who had mild COVID-19 (a few samples of this study predate the infection). The sample titles of this study are shuffled in the database, so cell type and time point are left out; the donor was told from shared clones.

The rearrangement links TRBV18 to TRBJ1-1, with unresolved D. Looked up from germline, CDR1 is KGHSH and CDR2 is LQKENI. CDR3 size: 15 residues. Trimming cost V 4 bases and J 1 base, with 13 bases left between them. CDR3 nucleotide sequence: TGTGCCAGCTCACAGGGAATTACGCGGAACACTGAAGCTTTCTTT. Amino acid sequence: CASSQGITRNTEAFF.

This clonotype was observed a few times. The V call is TRBV5-1, the J call TRBJ1-1, with 10 bases identical to TRBD1. V shed 4 bases, J shed 1 base, and the junction held 13 bases outside the gene matches. There are 18 residues in the CDR3. CDR1 and CDR2 (germline): SGHRS, YFSETQ. The CDR3 DNA follows: TGCGCCAGCAGCCGGGATGGGACAGGGGCCGTCGGGAACACTGAAGCTTTCTTT. Protein: CASSRDGTGAVGNTEAFF. Full variable domain (missing parts from reference TRBV5-1 and TRBJ1-1): KAGVTQTPRYLIKTRGQQVTLSCSPISGHRSVSWYQQTPGQGLQFLFEYFSETQRNKGNFPGRFSGRQFSNSRSEMNVSTLELGDSALYLCASSRDGTGAVGNTEAFFGQGTRLTVV.

This clonotype has just a few counts. The chain has TRBV4-3 and TRBJ2-1; 11 nucleotides line up with TRBD1. Losses at the gene ends were 1 base for V and 7 bases for J; bases not matched to a gene: 3. The CDR3 length is 15 residues. Germline-derived CDR1 and CDR2 are LGHNA and YSLEER. CDR3 DNA sequence: TGCGCCAGCAGCCAAGTAGGACAGGGGGCGAATGAGCAGTTCTTC. It encodes CASSQVGQGANEQFF.

This clonotype appeared a few times. The gene calls are TRBV7-8 and TRBJ1-5; 9 nucleotides align to TRBD1. Germline trimming cut 1 base from V and 3 bases from J; bases unmatched to any gene: 13. Germline values: CDR1 SGHVS, CDR2 FQNEAQ. The CDR3 runs to 19 residues. CDR3 loop: CASSLVPLAGTGFNQPQHF. The CDR3 DNA reads as TGTGCCAGCAGCTTAGTCCCCCTGGCGGGGACAGGGTTCAATCAGCCCCAGCATTTT.

V gene TRBV19 combines with J gene TRBJ2-7; D is undetermined. The germline V gene has CDR1 LNHDA and CDR2 SQIVND (reference sequence). This CDR3 contains 12 residues. Between the trimmed V and J ends, which lost 2 bases and 2 bases, there was a span of 4 bases. CDR3 nucleotides: TGTGCCAGTAGTATATCGGCCTACGAGCAGTACTTC. This codes for CASSISAYEQYF.

This clonotype showed up just a few times. The chain is built from TRBV7-9 and TRBJ1-1, with 12 bases aligning to TRBD1. Per germline, CDR1 SEHNR and CDR2 FQNEAQ (reference sequence). The V gene end was trimmed by 5 bases and the J gene end by 3 bases; junction bases not matched to a gene: 19. This CDR3 has 20 residues. CDR3 sequence: CASSGGQGAIGGLRDTEAFF. The CDR3 DNA reads as TGTGCCAGCAGCGGGGGACAGGGGGCGATCGGCGGGTTGAGGGACACTGAAGCTTTCTTT.

This clonotype was found many times. The chain combines TRBV12-3 or TRBV12-4 with TRBJ2-1, with D maybe TRBD2 (6 bases). Trimming cost V 4 bases and J 4 bases, with 8 bases left between them. CDR3 length: 13 amino acids. The CDR3 DNA follows: TGTGCCAGCAGTTCGGCGGGGTACAATGAGCAGTTCTTC. Translating it yields CASSSAGYNEQFF.

A remark on this clonotype: At one boundary the junction diverges from the germline segment, which might be a read error. The chain couples TRBV7-2 to TRBJ1-5; D unresolved. CDR1 is SGHTA and CDR2 is FQGNSA in the germline V gene. The CDR3 consists of 15 residues. The CDR3 here is CASTQGSASNQPQHF. In DNA form, the CDR3 reads TGTGCCAGCACCCAAGGGAGCGCTAGCAATCAGCCACAGCATTTT. Based on the CDR3 plus reference TRBV7-2 and TRBJ1-5, the full variable domain is GAGVSQSPSNKVTEKGKDVELRCDPISGHTALYWYRQSLGQGLEFLIYFQGNSAPDKSGLPSDRFSAERTGGSVSTLTIQRTQQEDSAVYLCASTQGSASNQPQHFGDGTRLSIL.

This clonotype was observed a few times. The CDR3 here is CASSLQTGTAAEAFF. As DNA, the CDR3 is TGCGCCAGCAGCTTACAAACCGGGACAGCGGCTGAAGCTTTCTTT. The chain carries TRBV5-1 and TRBJ1-1; TRBD1 matches 7 bases. V was pared by 2 bases and J by 6 bases, with 10 bases of the junction left unmatched. The CDR3 is 15 amino acids. The germline gives CDR1 SGHRS, CDR2 YFSETQ. Full variable domain (rest looked up from reference TRBV5-1 and TRBJ1-1): KAGVTQTPRYLIKTRGQQVTLSCSPISGHRSVSWYQQTPGQGLQFLFEYFSETQRNKGNFPGRFSGRQFSNSRSEMNVSTLELGDSALYLCASSLQTGTAAEAFFGQGTRLTVV.

This clonotype has more than one count but fewer than ten. V gene TRBV5-1 combines with J gene TRBJ2-7; 9 bases fit TRBD2. The CDR3 has 14 residues. Unmatched junction bases numbered 2, after V lost 1 base and J lost 3 bases. Germline CDR1 SGHRS, CDR2 YFSETQ. The CDR3 loop is CASSLLAGDYEQYF. The DNA of the CDR3 is TGCGCCAGCAGCTTGTTAGCGGGAGACTACGAGCAGTACTTC.